These T cell receptor beta chains were read from a single sample in a study of beta chain features in type 1 diabetes. Here immunoSEQ multiplex PCR was the method, and the copy in TCRdb shows in-frame clones only, minus some. The sample shows some 330,000 clones, about 11% of them seen only once. Sequences were obtained from naive CD4+ T cells from blood. The receptor source for this set is a woman aged 25 to 39 in good health. Both conserved end residues are part of each CDR3. The D gene is left open where the match is weak. Clone size is shown for a subset of rows, as once, few, many or a class of expanded clone.

v_call	d_call	clone_size	j_call	cdr3_nt	cdr3_aa
TRBV29-1	TRBD2	.	TRBJ2-1	TGCAGCGTTGTAGGGACTAGCTCCTACAATGAGCAGTTCTTC	CSVVGTSSYNEQFF
TRBV14	TRBD1	few	TRBJ2-3	TGTGCCAGCAGCTTAAGACAGGGCCCAGATACGCAGTATTTT	CASSLRQGPDTQYF
TRBV4-1	TRBD2	.	TRBJ2-5	TGCGCCAGCAGCCAACTCCTCGGACTAGCGGGAGAAGAGACCCAGTACTTC	CASSQLLGLAGEETQYF
TRBV5-1	.	.	TRBJ1-2	TGCGCCAGCCAAGGGACATTCGATGGCTACACCTTC	CASQGTFDGYTF
TRBV28	.	.	TRBJ2-7	TGTGCCAGCAGCCCAGGAGGACAGAGCTCCTACGAGCAGTACTTC	CASSPGGQSSYEQYF
TRBV7-3	.	.	TRBJ2-7	TGTGCCAGCAGCCCGACGGAGATCCACTACGAGCAGTACTTC	CASSPTEIHYEQYF
TRBV7-2	.	.	TRBJ1-1	TGTGCCAGCAGCTTAACGGGTACTGAAGCTTTCTTT	CASSLTGTEAFF
TRBV2	TRBD1	few	TRBJ2-3	TGTGCCAGCACGTTAACAGGGGGAACAGATACGCAGTATTTT	CASTLTGGTDTQYF
TRBV10-3	TRBD2	.	TRBJ2-5	TGTGCCATCAGTGAGGGACTAGCTCGACAAGAGACCCAGTACTTC	CAISEGLARQETQYF
TRBV7-2	.	few	TRBJ2-7	TGTGCCAGCAGCTTGGGGCAGCCCCCCTACGAGCAGTACTTC	CASSLGQPPYEQYF
TRBV4-3	.	.	TRBJ2-7	TGCGCCAGCAGCCAAGAACTAGGTTCTATCTACGAGCAGTACTTC	CASSQELGSIYEQYF
TRBV4-2	TRBD1	many	TRBJ2-5	TGTGCCAGCAGCCAGGACAGGGGCGGAGAGACCCAGTACTTC	CASSQDRGGETQYF
TRBV29-1	TRBD2	.	TRBJ2-1	TGCAGCGTTGATGTGGCGGGAGGCTCCTACAATGAGCAGTTCTTC	CSVDVAGGSYNEQFF
TRBV19	.	.	TRBJ2-6	TGTGCCAGTACTCTAAGCGGATCTGGGGCCAACGTCCTGACTTTC	CASTLSGSGANVLTF
TRBV4-3	TRBD1	many	TRBJ2-6	TGCGCCAGCAGCCGCGACAGGGCTGGGGCCAACGTCCTGACTTTC	CASSRDRAGANVLTF
TRBV15	TRBD2	few	TRBJ2-1	TGTGCCACCAGCAGAGATCGACTAGCGGGAGTGTACAATGAGCAGTTCTTC	CATSRDRLAGVYNEQFF
TRBV28	.	.	TRBJ1-1	TGTGCCAGCAGTTTATCGCCCCTATCGAACACTGAAGCTTTCTTT	CASSLSPLSNTEAFF
TRBV23-1	.	many	TRBJ2-7	TGCGCCAGCAGTCTGGGTTTCGGGGAGCAGTACTTC	CASSLGFGEQYF
TRBV5-1	.	few	TRBJ1-2	TGCGCCAGCAGCTTGGGGAACAGGGACGGCTACACCTTC	CASSLGNRDGYTF
TRBV9	.	.	TRBJ2-6	TGTGCCAGCAGCGTAGCTCTGTCTGGGGCCAACGTCCTGACTTTC	CASSVALSGANVLTF
TRBV19	.	.	TRBJ2-4	TGTGCCAGTAGTATTTTGGGGAGCATTCAGTACTTC	CASSILGSIQYF
TRBV15	.	.	TRBJ2-2	TGTGCCACCAGCAGAGATGATGCGGGAAACACCGGGGAGCTGTTTTTT	CATSRDDAGNTGELFF
TRBV27	.	few	TRBJ1-2	TGTGCCAGCAGTTTAAAACAGGGCAAAGCTAACTATGGCTACACCTTC	CASSLKQGKANYGYTF
TRBV9	TRBD2	few	TRBJ2-1	TGTGCCAGCAGCGTACAACTAAGCGGGAGGGACAATGAGCAGTTCTTC	CASSVQLSGRDNEQFF
TRBV4-2	.	.	TRBJ1-4	TGTGCCAGCGGCAGGGGCAATGAAAAACTGTTTTTT	CASGRGNEKLFF
TRBV7-9	.	few	TRBJ1-3	TGTGCCAGCAGCTTAATAACGGTCTCTGGAAACACCATATATTTT	CASSLITVSGNTIYF
TRBV7-9	.	few	TRBJ2-5	TGTGCCAGCAGCTTAGGAACTACCAAAGAGACCCAGTACTTC	CASSLGTTKETQYF
TRBV7-2	.	.	TRBJ1-1	TGTGCCAGCAGCTTAGTCGAATGGGGCATGAACACTGAAGCTTTCTTT	CASSLVEWGMNTEAFF
TRBV30	TRBD1	few	TRBJ2-5	TGTGCCTGGGAATCAGGGGGAATTGGGAAGACCCAGTACTTC	CAWESGGIGKTQYF
TRBV5-4	TRBD1	.	TRBJ1-4	TGTGCCAGCAGCTCCCGGGACAGGGCTAATGAAAAACTGTTTTTT	CASSSRDRANEKLFF
TRBV6-5	TRBD1	.	TRBJ1-2	TGTGCCAGCAGTTATGGTTCGGGACAGCACTATGGCTACACCTTC	CASSYGSGQHYGYTF
TRBV28	TRBD1	.	TRBJ2-7	TGTGCCAGCAGTTTCCTTGACAGGGTGGCGGGCGAGCAGTACTTC	CASSFLDRVAGEQYF
TRBV25-1	.	few	TRBJ2-5	TGTGCCAGCAGTGAAGGAGGAAGAGAGACCCAGTACTTC	CASSEGGRETQYF
TRBV6-4	TRBD2	.	TRBJ2-3	TGTGCCAGCAGTGATGGTGGACTAGCGGCCTCGACAGATACGCAGTATTTT	CASSDGGLAASTDTQYF
TRBV29-1	.	once	TRBJ1-1	TGCAGCGTTGAGGCCTTAATGAACACTGAAGCTTTCTTT	CSVEALMNTEAFF
TRBV11-2	.	few	TRBJ1-2	TGTGCCAGCAGCCCGGGTCCGGGGGGCGCCAGCTATGGCTACACCTTC	CASSPGPGGASYGYTF
TRBV19	TRBD1	few	TRBJ1-5	TGTGCCAGTAGAGGACAGGTCAATCAGCCCCAGCATTTT	CASRGQVNQPQHF
TRBV28	TRBD1	few	TRBJ2-4	TGTGCCAGCAGTCCCCCCGGACAGGGGGCGTTGGGGAACATTCAGTACTTC	CASSPPGQGALGNIQYF
TRBV11-3	.	few	TRBJ1-2	TGTGCCAGCAGCTTTGACTTAGTTTTAAGGCTCTATGGCTACACCTTC	CASSFDLVLRLYGYTF
TRBV28	.	.	TRBJ2-7	TGTGCCAGCAGTTTGGGCGGGGCTAGCGAGGTCCACGAGCAGTACTTC	CASSLGGASEVHEQYF
TRBV6-5	TRBD2	.	TRBJ2-1	TGTGCCAGCAGTTCTAGCGGGAGGGCCTACAATGAGCAGTTCTTC	CASSSSGRAYNEQFF
TRBV7-3	TRBD2	.	TRBJ2-1	TGTGCCAGCAGCTTGGGTGGGACTAGCGGGAGAGGCGAGCAGTTCTTC	CASSLGGTSGRGEQFF
TRBV10-3	TRBD2	few	TRBJ2-5	TGTGCCATCAGTGACCCCCTAGCGGGAGGCGGAGAGACCCAGTACTTC	CAISDPLAGGGETQYF
TRBV7-6	.	few	TRBJ1-2	TGTGCCAGCAGCTTAGCAGGCGGGGGCGGCTACACCTTC	CASSLAGGGGYTF
TRBV10-3	TRBD2	.	TRBJ2-7	TGTGCCATCTCAGACCCAGCGGGAATAGCCTACGAGCAGTACTTC	CAISDPAGIAYEQYF
TRBV4-3	.	few	TRBJ2-7	TGCGCCAGCAGCCTTATTGCAGCGAGCTCCTACGAGCAGTACTTC	CASSLIAASSYEQYF